This T cell receptor (beta chain) is drawn from a study of Graves' ophthalmopathy and Graves' hyperthyroidism. Looking at the study overall: Peripheral blood sampling preceded any treatment and occurred at initial diagnosis.

The TCR beta CDR3 regions underwent amplification from RNA transcripts. HTBI primers were employed in first-round RT-PCR, then a second-round multiplex PCR followed. TCRdb reanalysed the multiplex PCR reads using MiXCR and keeps one entry per CDR3 protein. The repertoire includes about 180,000 distinct CDR3 sequences, 37% of them detected once, and around 5.8% sits in the top ten. Broader study findings: Most expanded thyroid clonotypes above 0.001 frequency also appeared in blood.

Enrollment excluded any patients with other autoimmune diseases, uncontrolled infections, pregnancy or lactation. This clonotype was detected many times. Its cognate antigen is unknown. The material sequenced was peripheral blood. This receptor was taken from a woman in her 40s with Graves' ophthalmopathy.

The CDR3 sequence is CASSLPDRGRLGEQYF. CDR3 coding DNA: TGTGCCAGCAGCCTCCCCGACAGGGGGCGCCTGGGCGAGCAGTACTTC. The J gene is TRBJ2-7, the V gene TRBV28; 10 bases align to TRBD1. This CDR3 spans 16 amino acids. Germline-derived CDR1 and CDR2 are MDHEN and SYDVKM. V gave up 6 bases and J gave up 6 bases; unmatched junction bases: 14.